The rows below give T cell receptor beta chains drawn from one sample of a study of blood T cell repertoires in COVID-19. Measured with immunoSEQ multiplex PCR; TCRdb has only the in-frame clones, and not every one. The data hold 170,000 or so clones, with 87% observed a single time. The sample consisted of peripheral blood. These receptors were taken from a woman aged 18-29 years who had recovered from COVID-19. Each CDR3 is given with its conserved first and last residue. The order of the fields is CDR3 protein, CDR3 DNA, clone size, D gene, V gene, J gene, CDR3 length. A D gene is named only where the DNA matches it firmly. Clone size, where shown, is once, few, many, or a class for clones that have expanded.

CASSPEQGFLYGYTF	TGTGCCAGCAGCCCTGAACAGGGTTTCCTCTATGGCTACACCTTC	many	.	TRBV7-2	TRBJ1-2	15
CASSLKPSGTGDHEQFF	TGTGCCAGCAGCTTAAAGCCCAGCGGGACAGGGGACCATGAGCAGTTCTTC	.	TRBD1	TRBV7-3	TRBJ2-1	17
CASSLMGQDTDTQYF	TGTGCCAGCAGCTTAATGGGACAAGACACAGATACGCAGTATTTT	.	.	TRBV7-3	TRBJ2-3	15
CSASGGLTYEQYF	TGCAGTGCTAGTGGGGGCCTGACCTACGAGCAGTACTTC	few	.	TRBV20-1	TRBJ2-7	13
CASSREATRSGEQYF	TGCGCCAGCAGCCGAGAGGCGACCCGGAGTGGCGAGCAGTACTTC	.	.	TRBV4-3	TRBJ2-7	15
CASSLFLAGDETQYF	TGTGCCAGCAGCTTATTCCTAGCGGGAGATGAGACCCAGTACTTC	.	TRBD2	TRBV7-6	TRBJ2-5	15
CASSRQGAGKNIQYF	TGTGCCAGCAGCCGACAGGGGGCGGGCAAAAACATTCAGTACTTC	once	TRBD1	TRBV5-6	TRBJ2-4	15
CSASIGGGPNEQFF	TGCAGTGCTAGTATCGGGGGGGGCCCGAATGAGCAGTTCTTC	.	TRBD2	TRBV20-1	TRBJ2-1	14
CASRRGWRGYTF	TGCGCCAGCAGGCGAGGGTGGAGAGGCTACACCTTC	.	.	TRBV10-2	TRBJ1-2	12
CASSYGPDRGQPQHF	TGTGCCAGCAGTTACGGTCCGGACAGGGGCCAGCCCCAGCATTTT	.	TRBD1	TRBV6-5	TRBJ1-5	15
CASSVQGGKNIQYF	TGTGCCAGCAGCGTACAGGGAGGGAAAAACATTCAGTACTTC	.	.	TRBV11-2	TRBJ2-4	14
CASSQQGSNTEAFF	TGTGCCAGCTCACAACAGGGGTCGAACACTGAAGCTTTCTTT	.	TRBD1	TRBV18	TRBJ1-1	14
CASSARTGETGELFF	TGTGCCAGCAGCGCCAGGACAGGGGAGACCGGGGAGCTGTTTTTT	.	TRBD1	TRBV9	TRBJ2-2	15
CASSTRTGWDQPQHF	TGTGCCAGTAGTACGCGGACAGGGTGGGATCAGCCCCAGCATTTT	.	TRBD1	TRBV19	TRBJ1-5	15
CASSPDRDNQPQHF	TGTGCCAGCAGTCCAGACAGGGACAATCAGCCCCAGCATTTT	.	TRBD1	TRBV2	TRBJ1-5	14
CASSTAGGPGEQFF	TGTGCCAGTAGTACGGCGGGAGGGCCGGGTGAGCAGTTCTTC	.	TRBD2	TRBV19	TRBJ2-1	14
CASSLQGSPYEQYF	TGTGCCAGCAGCTTACAGGGTTCCCCCTACGAGCAGTACTTC	.	.	TRBV7-9	TRBJ2-7	14
CASSLARIQETQYF	TGTGCCAGCAGCTTGGCCAGAATCCAAGAGACCCAGTACTTC	.	.	TRBV7-9	TRBJ2-5	14
CASSKGLANTGELFF	TGTGCCAGCAGCAAGGGACTAGCGAACACCGGGGAGCTGTTTTTT	few	TRBD2	TRBV5-5	TRBJ2-2	15
CASSFGQGSTDTQYF	TGTGCCAGCAGCTTTGGCCAGGGAAGCACAGATACGCAGTATTTT	.	.	TRBV5-4	TRBJ2-3	15
CASTPQGRWDEQFF	TGTGCCAGCACCCCTCAAGGGAGATGGGATGAGCAGTTCTTC	.	.	TRBV5-4	TRBJ2-1	14
CASSYGLTGGAEAFF	TGTGCCAGCAGTTACGGTTTGACAGGGGGGGCTGAAGCTTTCTTT	few	TRBD1	TRBV6-5	TRBJ1-1	15
CASSLGVTGSSYEQYF	TGTGCCAGCAGCTTAGGCGTTACAGGGAGCTCCTACGAGCAGTACTTC	.	.	TRBV7-2	TRBJ2-7	16